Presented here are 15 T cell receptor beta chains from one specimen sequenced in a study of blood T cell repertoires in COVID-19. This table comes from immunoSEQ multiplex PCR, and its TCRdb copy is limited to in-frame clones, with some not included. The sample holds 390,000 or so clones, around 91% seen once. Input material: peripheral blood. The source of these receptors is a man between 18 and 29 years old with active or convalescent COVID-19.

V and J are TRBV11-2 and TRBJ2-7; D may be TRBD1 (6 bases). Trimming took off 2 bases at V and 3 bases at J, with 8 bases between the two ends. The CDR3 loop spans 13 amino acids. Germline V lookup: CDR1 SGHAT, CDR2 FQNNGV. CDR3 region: CASSLTGLYEQYF. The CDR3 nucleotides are TGTGCCAGCAGCTTAACAGGGCTCTACGAGCAGTACTTC.

The CDR3 is CASSSSNNWVSGTEAFF. CDR3 in DNA: TGTGCCAGCAGCAGCTCCAACAACTGGGTATCGGGCACTGAAGCTTTCTTT. This rearrangement joins TRBV6-2 or TRBV6-3 to TRBJ1-1; D gene uncertain. CDR1 and CDR2 from the germline V gene are MNHEY and SVGEGT. The ends were cut back, 6 bases at V and 4 bases at J, with 24 bases in the middle. This CDR3 spans 17 amino acids.

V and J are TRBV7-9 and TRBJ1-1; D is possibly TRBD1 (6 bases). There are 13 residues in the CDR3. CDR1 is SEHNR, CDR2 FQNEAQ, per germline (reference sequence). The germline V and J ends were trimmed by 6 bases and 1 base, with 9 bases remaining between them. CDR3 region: CASRWDKNTEAFF. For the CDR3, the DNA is TGTGCCAGCAGATGGGACAAGAACACTGAAGCTTTCTTT. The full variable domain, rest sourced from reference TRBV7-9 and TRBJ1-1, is DTGVSQNPRHKITKRGQNVTFRCDPISEHNRLYWYRQTLGQGPEFLTYFQNEAQLEKSRLLSDRFSAERPKGSFSTLEIQRTEQGDSAMYLCASRWDKNTEAFFGQGTRLTVV.

CDR3 nucleotides: TGTGCCAGTAAGTCAGGGGAAAGGGGTACCCGCGAGCAGTACTTC. Its translation: CASKSGERGTREQYF. The chain has TRBV19 and TRBJ2-7; D is possibly TRBD1 (6 bases). Trimming cost V 7 bases and J 6 bases, with 22 bases left between them. Germline V gene sequence: CDR1 LNHDA, CDR2 SQIVND (reference sequence). This CDR3 comprises 15 residues.

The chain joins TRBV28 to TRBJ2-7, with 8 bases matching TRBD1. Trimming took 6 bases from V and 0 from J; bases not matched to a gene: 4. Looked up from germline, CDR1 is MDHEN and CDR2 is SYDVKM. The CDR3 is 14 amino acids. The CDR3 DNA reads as TGTGCCAGCAGCGTGACAGGGGTCTCCTACGAGCAGTACTTC. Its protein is CASSVTGVSYEQYF.

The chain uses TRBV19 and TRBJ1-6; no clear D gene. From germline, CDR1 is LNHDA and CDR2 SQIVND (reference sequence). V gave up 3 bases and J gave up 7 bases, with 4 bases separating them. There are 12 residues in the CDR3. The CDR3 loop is CASSMRNSPLHF. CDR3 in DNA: TGTGCCAGTAGTATGAGGAATTCACCCCTCCACTTT.

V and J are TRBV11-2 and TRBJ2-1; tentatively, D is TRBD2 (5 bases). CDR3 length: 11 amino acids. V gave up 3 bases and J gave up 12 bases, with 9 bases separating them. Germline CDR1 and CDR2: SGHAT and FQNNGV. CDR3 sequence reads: CASSFQSGQFF. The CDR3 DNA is TGTGCCAGCAGCTTCCAAAGCGGGCAGTTCTTC.

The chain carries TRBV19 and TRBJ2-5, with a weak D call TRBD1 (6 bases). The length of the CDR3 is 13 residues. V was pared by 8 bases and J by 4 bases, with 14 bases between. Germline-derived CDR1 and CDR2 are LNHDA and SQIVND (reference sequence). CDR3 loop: CASQATGRETQYF. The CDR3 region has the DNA TGTGCCAGTCAGGCTACAGGGAGAGAGACCCAGTACTTC.

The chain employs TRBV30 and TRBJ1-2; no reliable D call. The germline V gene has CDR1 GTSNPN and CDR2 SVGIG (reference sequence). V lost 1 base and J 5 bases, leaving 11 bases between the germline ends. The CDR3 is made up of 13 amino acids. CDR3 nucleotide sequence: TGTGCCTGGAGTGACAGCCATCGATATGGCTACACCTTC. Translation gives CAWSDSHRYGYTF.

The CDR3 loop is CASTKEQGFEAFF. The CDR3 DNA reads TGTGCCAGCACAAAAGAACAGGGGTTTGAAGCTTTCTTT. The chain joins TRBV2 to TRBJ1-1; 7 bases agree with TRBD1. There are 13 residues in the CDR3. From germline, CDR1 is SNHLY and CDR2 FYNNEI. The ends lost 7 bases at V and 7 bases at J; junction bases unmatched: 9.

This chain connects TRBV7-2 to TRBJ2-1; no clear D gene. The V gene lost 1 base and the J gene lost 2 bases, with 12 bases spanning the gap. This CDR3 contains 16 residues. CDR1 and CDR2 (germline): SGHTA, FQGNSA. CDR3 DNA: TGTGCCAGCAGCTTAGACGGGTCCCTCCCCTACAATGAGCAGTTCTTC. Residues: CASSLDGSLPYNEQFF.

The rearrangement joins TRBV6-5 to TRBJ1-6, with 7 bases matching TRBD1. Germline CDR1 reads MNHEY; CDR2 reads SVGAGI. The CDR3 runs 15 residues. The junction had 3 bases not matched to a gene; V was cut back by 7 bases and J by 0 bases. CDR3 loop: CASMGQSSYNSPLHF. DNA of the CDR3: TGTGCCAGCATGGGACAGAGCTCCTATAATTCACCCCTCCACTTT.

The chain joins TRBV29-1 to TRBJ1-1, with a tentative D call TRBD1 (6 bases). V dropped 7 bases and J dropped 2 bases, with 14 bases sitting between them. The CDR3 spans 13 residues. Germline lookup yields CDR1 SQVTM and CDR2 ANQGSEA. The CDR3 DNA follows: TGCAGCGGGTCGTACAGGGCCAACACTGAAGCTTTCTTT. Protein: CSGSYRANTEAFF.

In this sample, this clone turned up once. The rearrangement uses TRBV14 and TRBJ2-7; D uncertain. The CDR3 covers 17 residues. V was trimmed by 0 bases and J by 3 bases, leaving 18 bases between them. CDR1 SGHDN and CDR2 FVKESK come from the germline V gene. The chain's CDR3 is CASSQDWRSWQGYEQYF. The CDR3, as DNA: TGTGCCAGCAGCCAAGATTGGCGGTCTTGGCAAGGCTACGAGCAGTACTTC.

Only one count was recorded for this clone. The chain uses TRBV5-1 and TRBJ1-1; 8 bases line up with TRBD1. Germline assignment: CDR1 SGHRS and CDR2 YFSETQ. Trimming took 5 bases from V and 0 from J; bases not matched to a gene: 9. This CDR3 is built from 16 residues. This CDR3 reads CASRLGQGEVNTEAFF. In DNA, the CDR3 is TGCGCCAGCAGACTCGGACAGGGAGAAGTGAACACTGAAGCTTTCTTT.